This T cell receptor (beta chain) is from a study of Ad26.COV2.S vaccination and SARS-CoV-2 variants. The CDR3 runs to 15 residues. In germline, CDR1 is MNHNY, CDR2 SVGAGI (reference sequence). V shed 0 bases and J 2 bases; nucleotides not matched to a gene: 4. Treatment specified: about 20 received Ad26.COV2.S at low or high dose, single or two shots; about 5 received placebo; per-sample allocation not given. On day 63 after the first injection, vaccine and placebo recipients gave samples. Assay: immunoSEQ multiplex PCR; the TCRdb copy retains only in-frame clones and omits some. The repertoire holds about 350,000 clones, 75% to 90% seen once, with about 10% in the top ten.

Sequences were derived from peripheral blood, sampled in a trial of Ad26.COV2.S vaccine versus placebo. This chain joins TRBV6-6 and TRBJ2-7; 7 nucleotides match TRBD1. This sequence originates from a person between 18 and 65 years old who received the Ad26.COV2.S COVID-19 vaccine or a placebo. The CDR3 sequence is CASSYSTGPTYEQYF. The CDR3 coding sequence is TGTGCCAGCAGTTACTCGACAGGGCCAACCTACGAGCAGTACTTC.